What follows are 23 T cell receptor beta chains derived from one specimen sequenced in a study of T-cell memory formation after mild COVID-19. TCRdb ran MiXCR on the 5' RACE reads and lists one entry per CDR3 protein. The sample lists roughly 450,000 distinct CDR3 sequences, about a sixth occurring once. The sample consisted of PBMCs or a T cell subset sorted from them (not recorded which). Source of these receptors: a man aged 18 to 30 who had mild COVID-19 (a few samples of this study predate the infection). Cell type and time point are not known.

This clonotype was counted only a few times. The J gene is TRBJ2-1, the V gene TRBV11-2; 11 nucleotides match TRBD1. V shed 5 bases and J 0 bases; nucleotides not matched to a gene: 9. This CDR3 has 18 amino acids. The germline V gene encodes CDR1 SGHAT and CDR2 FQNNGV. The CDR3 sequence: CASSHGTGGRLSYNEQFF. The CDR3 DNA reads as TGTGCCAGCAGCCACGGGACAGGGGGACGCCTCTCCTACAATGAGCAGTTCTTC.

This clonotype occurred a few times. The chain combines TRBV20-1 with TRBJ2-1; 13 bases agree with TRBD2. There are 16 residues in the CDR3. V lost 6 bases, J lost 7 bases, and 12 bases stayed unmatched. In germline, CDR1 is DFQATT, CDR2 SNEGSKA (reference sequence). The CDR3 spells CSAKPGTSGAWNEQFF. Written as DNA, the CDR3 is TGCAGTGCAAAACCGGGGACTAGCGGGGCCTGGAATGAGCAGTTCTTC.

The chain has TRBV4-3 and TRBJ1-2; D uncertain. Per germline, CDR1 LGHNA and CDR2 YSLEER. Trimming took 0 bases from V and 4 from J, leaving 12 bases between them. The CDR3 covers 15 residues. DNA of the CDR3: TGCGCCAGCAGCCAAGAATGGCAGGCGCCCTATGGCTACACCTTC. Translating it yields CASSQEWQAPYGYTF.

This sequence joins TRBV29-1 and TRBJ1-2; tentatively, D is TRBD1 (5 bases). V lost 5 bases, J lost 1 base, and 14 bases lay in between. CDR1 is SQVTM, CDR2 ANQGSEA, per germline. The CDR3 is 14 amino acids. The CDR3 DNA sequence: TGCAGCGTTCTCCCAGGCGGGGGTAACTATGGCTACACCTTC. As protein: CSVLPGGGNYGYTF.

CDR3 in amino acids: CASSSIGGPYEQYF. The CDR3 coding sequence is TGTGCCAGCAGTTCGATTGGGGGGCCCTACGAGCAGTACTTC. The V and J genes are TRBV5-5 and TRBJ2-7; possibly TRBD1 or TRBD2 for D (6 bases each). The CDR3 consists of 14 residues. Germline V gives CDR1 SGHKS, CDR2 YYEKEE (reference sequence). Trimming left V 5 bases short and J 2 bases short, with 14 bases between. Using reference TRBV5-5 and TRBJ2-7 for the parts outside the CDR3, the full variable domain is DAGVTQSPTHLIKTRGQQVTLRCSPISGHKSVSWYQQVLGQGPQFIFQYYEKEERGRGNFPDRFSARQFPNYSSELNVNALLLGDSALYLCASSSIGGPYEQYFGPGTRLTVT.

This chain connects TRBV2 to TRBJ2-7; 7 nucleotides line up with TRBD2. This CDR3 region has 15 residues. The trim removed 7 bases at V and 0 bases at J, leaving 9 bases unmatched. Per the germline V gene, CDR1 is SNHLY and CDR2 is FYNNEI. This CDR3 is CASKNRGGYSYEQYV. The CDR3 DNA reads as TGTGCCAGCAAAAACCGCGGGGGATACTCCTACGAGCAGTACGTC.

The V gene is TRBV5-1, the J gene TRBJ2-3; TRBD1 matches 11 bases. Germline assignment: CDR1 SGHRS and CDR2 YFSETQ. The trim removed 2 bases at V and 6 bases at J, leaving 5 bases unmatched. This CDR3 is 15 amino acids long. The CDR3: CASSFGDRGVDTQYF. CDR3 sequence (DNA): TGCGCCAGCAGCTTTGGGGACAGGGGGGTCGATACGCAGTATTTT.

This clonotype was observed a handful of times. This chain uses TRBV24-1 with TRBJ2-1; a weak D match, TRBD1 (8 bases). Germline V gives CDR1 KGHDR, CDR2 SFDVKD. The V end lost 5 bases, the J end lost 8 bases, and 15 bases lay between the germline ends. This CDR3 has 14 amino acids. The CDR3 sequence: CATSVRTGRDEQFF. The CDR3 DNA sequence: TGTGCCACCAGTGTTCGGACAGGGAGGGATGAGCAGTTCTTC.

The chain recombines TRBV7-3 with TRBJ1-2, with D possibly matching TRBD1 (5 bases). Germline lookup yields CDR1 SGHTA and CDR2 FQGTGA. V lost 3 bases, J lost 8 bases, and 16 bases lay in between. The CDR3 is made up of 14 amino acids. The CDR3 coding sequence is TGTGCCAGCAGCTTGGGGCCGGCTTTGGAGGGCTACACCTTC. Its translation: CASSLGPALEGYTF.

This rearrangement joins TRBV5-1 to TRBJ2-5; a possible D gene is TRBD1 (5 bases). Germline CDR1 and CDR2: SGHRS and YFSETQ. The length of the CDR3 is 11 residues. V was clipped by 10 bases and J by 5 bases, with 12 bases between them. Written as DNA, the CDR3 is TGCGCCGTCAGGGCTGGTGAGACCCAGTACTTC. Its translation: CAVRAGETQYF.

The chain has TRBV2 and TRBJ1-1, with 7 positions matching TRBD1. After removal of 8 bases from V and 2 bases from J, the junction contained 5 bases not matched to a gene. The CDR3 has 13 amino acids. Germline V lookup: CDR1 SNHLY, CDR2 FYNNEI. In DNA, the CDR3 is TGTGCCAGCTTCAGGGGGACCAACACTGAAGCTTTCTTT. This gives the protein CASFRGTNTEAFF.

The sample holds many counts of this clonotype. The chain couples TRBV7-8 to TRBJ1-1; D ambiguous. CDR1 and CDR2 from the germline V gene are SGHVS and FQNEAQ. V shed 2 bases and J shed 1 base, with 8 bases lying between them. The CDR3 sequence is 14 residues long. The CDR3 nucleotides are TGTGCCAGCAGCTTAATATTAGGGAACACTGAAGCTTTCTTT. It specifies CASSLILGNTEAFF.

The chain uses TRBV7-8 and TRBJ2-3; tentatively, D is TRBD2 (6 bases). The CDR3 is made up of 15 amino acids. CDR1 is SGHVS, CDR2 FQNEAQ, per germline. With 5 bases removed from V and 0 bases from J, the gap between germline ends came to 12 bases. The CDR3 loop reads CASSPMGTSTDTQYF. CDR3 DNA: TGTGCCAGCAGCCCCATGGGGACTAGCACAGATACGCAGTATTTT.

CDR3 region: CASSFSPPGGAYEQYV. CDR3 coding DNA: TGTGCCAGCAGTTTCTCCCCCCCGGGGGGCGCGTACGAGCAGTACGTC. J is TRBJ2-7 and V is TRBV28, with D possibly TRBD2 on 7 matching bases. V lost 3 bases to trimming and J lost 4 bases, with 19 bases between them. The V gene's germline CDR1 is MDHEN and CDR2 SYDVKM. The CDR3 totals 16 residues.

This rearrangement joins TRBV6-6 to TRBJ1-1; 7 nucleotides agree with TRBD1. CDR3 length: 15 residues. CDR1 and CDR2 from the germline V gene are MNHNY and SVGAGI (reference sequence). J lost 0 bases, V lost 6 bases, and 7 bases had no gene match. The CDR3 DNA follows: TGTGCCAGCAGAAGACAGGGAGACATGAACACTGAAGCTTTCTTT. Its translation is CASRRQGDMNTEAFF.

CDR3 region: CASSAGTGGQETQYF. CDR3 bases: TGTGCCAGCAGCGCGGGGACAGGGGGTCAAGAGACCCAGTACTTC. J is TRBJ2-5 and V is TRBV7-7; the match to TRBD1 covers 11 bases. Trimming removed 5 bases from V and 2 bases from J; junction bases left unmatched: 4. CDR3 length: 15 residues. CDR1 and CDR2 from the germline V gene are SSHAT and FNYEAQ (reference sequence).

This clonotype has more than one count but fewer than ten. V gene TRBV7-8 combines with J gene TRBJ1-6, with TRBD1 as a possible D gene (5 bases). This CDR3 region has 19 residues. CDR1 and CDR2 (germline): SGHVS, FQNEAQ. With 2 bases removed from V and 1 base from J, the gap between germline ends came to 18 bases. The CDR3 nucleotides are TGTGCCAGCAGCTTACCGGGGGAGCAGGCGACGTCCTATAATTCACCCCTCCACTTT. Translation: CASSLPGEQATSYNSPLHF.

V usage is TRBV6-2 or TRBV6-3 and J usage is TRBJ2-7; unclear D gene. The germline gives CDR1 MNHEY, CDR2 SVGEGT. V lost 4 bases and J lost 2, with 24 bases in between. The CDR3 contains 18 residues. The CDR3 loop reads CASSSTPFRADTTYEQYF. CDR3 nucleotides: TGTGCCAGCAGTTCCACACCATTCCGGGCAGATACTACCTACGAGCAGTACTTC.

This clonotype has a handful of counts. V usage is TRBV7-3 and J usage is TRBJ1-1; D gene ambiguous. The V end lost 4 bases, the J end lost 1 base, and 7 bases lay between the germline ends. This CDR3 contains 13 residues. Germline values: CDR1 SGHTA, CDR2 FQGTGA. In DNA, the CDR3 is TGTGCCAGCAGCTCGTACGCGAACACTGAAGCTTTCTTT. Residues: CASSSYANTEAFF.

Only a few counts were recorded for this clonotype. The chain carries TRBV7-9 and TRBJ2-5, with 11 bases identical to TRBD1. Trimming at V came to 7 bases and at J to 4 bases, leaving 20 bases not matched to a gene. Looked up from germline, CDR1 is SEHNR and CDR2 is FQNEAQ (reference sequence). The CDR3 has 19 residues. Here the CDR3 DNA reads TGTGCCAGCAAGCCGCCCGGGACAGGGGGACCTCTAGTACGAGAGACCCAGTACTTC. Translating gives CASKPPGTGGPLVRETQYF.

The sample holds a few counts of this clonotype. V is TRBV13 and J is TRBJ2-5; the match to TRBD2 covers 12 bases. CDR1 and CDR2 (germline): PRHDT, FYEKMQ (reference sequence). The CDR3 loop spans 16 amino acids. Unmatched junction bases numbered 9, after V lost 5 bases and J lost 5 bases. The CDR3 loop reads CASSTGLAGFGETQYF. The CDR3 DNA sequence: TGTGCCAGCAGCACCGGACTAGCGGGGTTTGGGGAGACCCAGTACTTC. Using reference TRBV13 and TRBJ2-5 for the parts outside the CDR3, the full variable domain is AAGVIQSPRHLIKEKRETATLKCYPIPRHDTVYWYQQGPGQDPQFLISFYEKMQSDKGSIPDRFSAQQFSDYHSELNMSSLELGDSALYFCASSTGLAGFGETQYFGPGTRLLVL.

The chain links TRBV20-1 to TRBJ1-1, with D possibly TRBD1 on 5 matching bases. CDR1 and CDR2 (germline): DFQATT, SNEGSKA (reference sequence). Trimming pared 5 bases from V and 5 bases from J, leaving 9 bases between. This CDR3 contains 11 residues. CDR3 sequence: CSAEEGTEAFF. The CDR3 DNA reads TGCAGTGCTGAAGAGGGGACTGAAGCTTTCTTT.

The chain recombines TRBV28 with TRBJ2-7; a possible D gene is TRBD2 (7 bases). V lost 6 bases, J lost 3 bases, and 18 bases lay in between. This CDR3 contains 15 residues. Germline V lookup: CDR1 MDHEN, CDR2 SYDVKM. Here the CDR3 DNA reads TGTGCCAGCAGCCCCCCGGGGGGCAGAGGCTACGAGCAGTACGTC. The encoded protein is CASSPPGGRGYEQYV.